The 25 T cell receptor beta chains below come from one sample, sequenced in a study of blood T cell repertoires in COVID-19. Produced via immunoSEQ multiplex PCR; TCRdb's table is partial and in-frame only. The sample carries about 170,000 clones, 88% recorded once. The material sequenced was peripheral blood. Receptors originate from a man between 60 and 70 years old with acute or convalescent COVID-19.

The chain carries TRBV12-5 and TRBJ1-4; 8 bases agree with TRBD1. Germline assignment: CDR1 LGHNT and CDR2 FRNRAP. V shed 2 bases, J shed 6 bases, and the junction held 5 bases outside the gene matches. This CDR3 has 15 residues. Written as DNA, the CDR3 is TGTGCTAGTGGTTTGTTCCAGGGGGCGGATGAAAAACTGTTTTTT. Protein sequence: CASGLFQGADEKLFF. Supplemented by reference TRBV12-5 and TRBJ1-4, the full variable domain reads DARVTQTPRHKVTEMGQEVTMRCQPILGHNTVFWYRQTMMQGLELLAYFRNRAPLDDSGMPKDRFSAEMPDATLATLKIQPSEPRDSAVYFCASGLFQGADEKLFFGSGTQLSVL.

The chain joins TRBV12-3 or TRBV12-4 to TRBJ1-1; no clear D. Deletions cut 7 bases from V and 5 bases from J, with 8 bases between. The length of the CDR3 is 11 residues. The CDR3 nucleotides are TGTGCCAGCACCCCGGGGACTGAAGCTTTCTTT. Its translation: CASTPGTEAFF.

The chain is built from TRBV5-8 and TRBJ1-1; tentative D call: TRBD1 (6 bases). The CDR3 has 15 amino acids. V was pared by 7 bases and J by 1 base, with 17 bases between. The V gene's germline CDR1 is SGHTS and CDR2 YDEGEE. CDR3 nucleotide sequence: TGTGCCAGCGCCCCCACAGGGAGGGAGAACACTGAAGCTTTCTTT. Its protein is CASAPTGRENTEAFF.

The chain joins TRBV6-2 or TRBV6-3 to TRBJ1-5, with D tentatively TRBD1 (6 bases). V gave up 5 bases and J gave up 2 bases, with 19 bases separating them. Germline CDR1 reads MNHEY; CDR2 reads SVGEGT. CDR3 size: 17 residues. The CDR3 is CASSRATGSVGNQPQHF. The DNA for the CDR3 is TGTGCCAGCAGTCGCGCTACAGGGTCTGTGGGCAATCAGCCCCAGCATTTT.

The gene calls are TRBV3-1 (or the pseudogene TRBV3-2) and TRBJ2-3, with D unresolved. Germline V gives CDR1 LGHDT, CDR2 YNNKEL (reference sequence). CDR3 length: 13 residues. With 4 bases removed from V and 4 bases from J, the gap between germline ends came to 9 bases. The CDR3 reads CASSPRGADTQYF. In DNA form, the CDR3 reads TGTGCCAGCAGCCCCAGAGGCGCAGATACGCAGTATTTT.

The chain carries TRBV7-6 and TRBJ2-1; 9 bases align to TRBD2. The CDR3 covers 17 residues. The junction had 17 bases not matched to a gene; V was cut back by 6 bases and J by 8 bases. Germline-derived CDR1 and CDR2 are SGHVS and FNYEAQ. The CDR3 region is CASSLRGLAMVQDEQFF. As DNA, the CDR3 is TGTGCCAGCAGTTTACGAGGACTAGCGATGGTACAGGATGAGCAGTTCTTC.

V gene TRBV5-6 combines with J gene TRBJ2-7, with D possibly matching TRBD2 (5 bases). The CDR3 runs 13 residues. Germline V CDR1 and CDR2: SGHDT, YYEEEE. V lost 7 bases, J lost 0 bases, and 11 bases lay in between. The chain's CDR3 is CASAEVYSYEQYF. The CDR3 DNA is TGTGCCAGCGCGGAGGTGTACTCCTACGAGCAGTACTTC.

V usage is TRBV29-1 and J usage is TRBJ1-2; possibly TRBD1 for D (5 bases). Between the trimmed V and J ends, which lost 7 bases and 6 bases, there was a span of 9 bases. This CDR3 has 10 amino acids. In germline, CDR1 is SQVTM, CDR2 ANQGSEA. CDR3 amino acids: CSAGTDGYTF. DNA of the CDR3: TGCAGCGCCGGGACTGATGGCTACACCTTC.

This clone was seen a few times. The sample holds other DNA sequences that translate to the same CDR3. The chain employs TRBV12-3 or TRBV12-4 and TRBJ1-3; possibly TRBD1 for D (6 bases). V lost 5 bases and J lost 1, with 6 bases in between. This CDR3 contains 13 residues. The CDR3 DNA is TGTGCCAGCAGTACAGGGTCTGGAAACACCATATATTTT. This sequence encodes CASSTGSGNTIYF.

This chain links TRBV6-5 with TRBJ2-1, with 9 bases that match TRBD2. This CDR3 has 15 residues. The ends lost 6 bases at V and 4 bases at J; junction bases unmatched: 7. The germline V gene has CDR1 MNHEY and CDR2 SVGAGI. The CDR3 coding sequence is TGTGCCAGCAGATCTACTAGCGGGTCTTACAATGAGCAGTTCTTC. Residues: CASRSTSGSYNEQFF.

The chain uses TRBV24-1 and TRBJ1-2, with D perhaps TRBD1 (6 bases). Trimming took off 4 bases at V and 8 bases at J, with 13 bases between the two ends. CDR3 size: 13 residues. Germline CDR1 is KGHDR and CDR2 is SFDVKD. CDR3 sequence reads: CATSDPTGSGYTF. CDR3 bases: TGTGCCACCAGTGACCCCACAGGGAGCGGCTACACCTTC.

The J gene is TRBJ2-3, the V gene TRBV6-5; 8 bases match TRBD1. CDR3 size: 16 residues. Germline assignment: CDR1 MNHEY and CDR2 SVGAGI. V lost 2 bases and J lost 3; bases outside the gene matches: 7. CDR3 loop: CASSYAQGAVTDTQYF. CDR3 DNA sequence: TGTGCCAGCAGTTACGCTCAGGGGGCTGTGACAGATACGCAGTATTTT.

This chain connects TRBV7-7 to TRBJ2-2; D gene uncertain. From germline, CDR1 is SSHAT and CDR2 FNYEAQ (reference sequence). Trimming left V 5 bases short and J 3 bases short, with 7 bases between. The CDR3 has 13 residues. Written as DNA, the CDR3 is TGTGCCAGCAGCAAAACATACACCGGGGAGCTGTTTTTT. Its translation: CASSKTYTGELFF.

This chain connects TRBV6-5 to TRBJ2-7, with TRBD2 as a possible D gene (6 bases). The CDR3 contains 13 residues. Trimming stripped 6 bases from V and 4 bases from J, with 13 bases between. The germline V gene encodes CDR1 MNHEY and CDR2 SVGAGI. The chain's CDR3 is CASRKSGVYEQYV. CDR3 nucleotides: TGTGCCAGCAGAAAGTCGGGGGTTTACGAGCAGTACGTC.

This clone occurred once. In DNA, the CDR3 is TGTGCCAGCAGCGCGACAGGGGGCGGCTATGGCTACACCTTC. The encoded protein is CASSATGGGYGYTF. The rearrangement links TRBV6-4 to TRBJ1-2; TRBD1 agrees at 10 bases. V shed 6 bases, J shed 4 bases, and the junction held 5 bases outside the gene matches. Germline assignment: CDR1 MRHNA and CDR2 SNTAGT. There are 14 residues in the CDR3.

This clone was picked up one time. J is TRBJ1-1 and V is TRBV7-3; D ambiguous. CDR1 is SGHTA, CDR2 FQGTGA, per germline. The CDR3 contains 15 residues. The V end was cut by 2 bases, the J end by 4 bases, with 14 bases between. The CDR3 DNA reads TGTGCCAGCAGCTTAGGATCGGGCGCGGGCACTGAAGCTTTCTTT. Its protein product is CASSLGSGAGTEAFF.

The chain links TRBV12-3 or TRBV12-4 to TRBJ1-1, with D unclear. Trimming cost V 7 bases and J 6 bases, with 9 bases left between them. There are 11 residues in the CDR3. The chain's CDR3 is CASTGRAEAFF. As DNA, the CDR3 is TGTGCCAGCACCGGGAGGGCTGAAGCTTTCTTT.

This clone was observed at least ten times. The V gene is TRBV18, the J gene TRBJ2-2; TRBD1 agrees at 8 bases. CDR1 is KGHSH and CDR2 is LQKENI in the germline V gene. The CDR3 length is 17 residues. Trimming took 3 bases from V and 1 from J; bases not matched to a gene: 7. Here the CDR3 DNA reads TGTGCCAGCTCACCTCCGTGGGACAGGCTGAACACCGGGGAGCTGTTTTTT. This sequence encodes CASSPPWDRLNTGELFF.

CDR3 DNA: TGTGCCAGCTCACCCAATCTAGCCACCGGGGAGCTGTTTTTT. Its protein is CASSPNLATGELFF. The chain joins TRBV18 to TRBJ2-2, with TRBD2 as a possible D gene (5 bases). V gave up 3 bases and J gave up 4 bases, with 9 bases separating them. The CDR3 spans 14 residues. Germline CDR1 reads KGHSH; CDR2 reads LQKENI.

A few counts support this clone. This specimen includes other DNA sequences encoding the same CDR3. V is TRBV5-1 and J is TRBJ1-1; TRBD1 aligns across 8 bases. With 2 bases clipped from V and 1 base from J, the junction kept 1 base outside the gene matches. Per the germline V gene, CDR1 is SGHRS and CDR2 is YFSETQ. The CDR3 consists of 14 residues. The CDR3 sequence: CASSFGQGNTEAFF. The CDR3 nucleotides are TGCGCCAGCAGCTTCGGACAGGGGAACACTGAAGCTTTCTTT. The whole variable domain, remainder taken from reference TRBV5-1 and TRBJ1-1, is KAGVTQTPRYLIKTRGQQVTLSCSPISGHRSVSWYQQTPGQGLQFLFEYFSETQRNKGNFPGRFSGRQFSNSRSEMNVSTLELGDSALYLCASSFGQGNTEAFFGQGTRLTVV.

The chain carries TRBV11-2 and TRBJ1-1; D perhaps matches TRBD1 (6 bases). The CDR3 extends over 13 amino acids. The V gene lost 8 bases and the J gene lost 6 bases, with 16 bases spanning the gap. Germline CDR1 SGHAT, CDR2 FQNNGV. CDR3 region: CASQDRLLAEAFF. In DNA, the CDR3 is TGTGCCAGCCAAGACAGGTTGTTGGCTGAAGCTTTCTTT. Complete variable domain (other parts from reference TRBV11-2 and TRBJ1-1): EAGVAQSPRYKIIEKRQSVAFWCNPISGHATLYWYQQILGQGPKLLIQFQNNGVVDDSQLPKDRFSAERLKGVDSTLKIQPAKLEDSAVYLCASQDRLLAEAFFGQGTRLTVV.

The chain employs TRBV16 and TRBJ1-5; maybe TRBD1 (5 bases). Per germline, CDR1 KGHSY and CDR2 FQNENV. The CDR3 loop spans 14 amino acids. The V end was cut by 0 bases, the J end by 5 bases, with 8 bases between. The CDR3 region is CASSQSGGDQPQHF. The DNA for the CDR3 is TGTGCCAGCAGCCAATCGGGGGGAGATCAGCCCCAGCATTTT.

CDR3 bases: TGTGCCTGGAGTCGGGGGGGCTCCTACGAGCAGTACTTC. Its protein is CAWSRGGSYEQYF. The chain links TRBV30 to TRBJ2-7, with TRBD2 identical over 8 bases. Germline V gene lookup returns CDR1 GTSNPN and CDR2 SVGIG (reference sequence). This CDR3 has 13 residues. V was clipped by 2 bases and J by 0 bases; unmatched bases: 0.

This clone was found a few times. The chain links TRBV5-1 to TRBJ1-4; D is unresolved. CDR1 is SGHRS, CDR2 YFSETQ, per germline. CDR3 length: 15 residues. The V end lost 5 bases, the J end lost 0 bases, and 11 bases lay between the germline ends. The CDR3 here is CASRYGLPTNEKLFF. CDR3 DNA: TGCGCCAGCAGATACGGACTTCCAACTAATGAAAAACTGTTTTTT.

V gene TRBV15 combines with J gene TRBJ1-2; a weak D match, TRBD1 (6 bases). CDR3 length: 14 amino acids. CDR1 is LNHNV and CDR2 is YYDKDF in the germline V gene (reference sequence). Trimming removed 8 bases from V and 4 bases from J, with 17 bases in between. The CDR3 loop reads CATQSQGLGYGYTF. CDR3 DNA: TGTGCCACCCAAAGCCAGGGGCTGGGCTATGGCTACACCTTC.